This T cell receptor (beta chain) was identified in a study of long-term antiretroviral therapy in people with HIV. This was the immunoSEQ v3.0 assay at survey level. Assay used: immunoSEQ multiplex PCR; TCRdb lists only in-frame clones, some missing. In the table there are some 7,800 clones, roughly 80% of which are singletons. This CDR3 contains 16 residues. Germline V lookup: CDR1 MNHEY, CDR2 SMNVEV (reference sequence). J lost 2 bases, V lost 0 bases, and 2 bases had no gene match. V and J are TRBV27 and TRBJ2-2, with TRBD2 matching 8 bases. The sample consisted of unsorted PBMCs, taken 2.5 to 2.7 years before starting antiretroviral therapy. This TCR derives from a man in his forties or fifties with HIV. The CDR3 is CASSLSGLANTGELFF. The CDR3 DNA is TGTGCCAGCAGTTTATCTGGACTAGCAAACACCGGGGAGCTGTTTTTT.